One sample yielded the 17 T cell receptor beta chains listed below, sequenced in a study of blood T cells in healthy people across ages. A J-beta primer mix and a sample-barcoded 5' primer were used in a second PCR of roughly 6 to 11 cycles. TCRdb reanalysed the 5' RACE reads using MiXCR and keeps one entry per CDR3 protein. This sample has 700,000 to 850,000 distinct CDR3 sequences, with 35% to 40% found just once. The sequencing input was blood. The receptors derive from a man between 18 and 35 years old in good health.

This clonotype was seen only a few times. This chain joins TRBV4-3 and TRBJ2-5; D ambiguous. Germline V CDR1 and CDR2: LGHNA, YSLEER. CDR3 size: 15 residues. V lost 3 bases and J 5 bases, leaving 16 bases between the germline ends. CDR3 in amino acids: CASSQTLLLGETQYF. The CDR3 DNA is TGCGCCAGCAGCCAGACCCTACTCTTGGGGGAGACCCAGTACTTC.

The chain couples TRBV5-1 to TRBJ2-5; TRBD2 aligns across 8 bases. Germline CDR1 and CDR2: SGHRS and YFSETQ. The junction had 9 bases not matched to a gene; V was cut back by 7 bases and J by 4 bases. The CDR3 length is 14 residues. The CDR3 spells CASWGDLAGETQYF. CDR3 nucleotide sequence: TGCGCCAGCTGGGGGGACCTAGCGGGAGAGACCCAGTACTTC.

This sequence joins TRBV6-1 and TRBJ2-5; TRBD1 aligns across 8 bases. The J call may be in error: the DNA end matches TRBJ2-7 better. Germline V gives CDR1 MNHNS, CDR2 SASEGT. The CDR3 spans 20 residues. The CDR3 region is CASSEAGQGTGGSPIYEQYF. The CDR3 coding sequence is TGTGCCAGCAGTGAAGCTGGACAGGGAACGGGTGGGAGTCCGATATACGAGCAGTACTTC.

The table lists this clonotype with a few counts. This sequence joins TRBV6-6 and TRBJ1-2; 10 bases are shared with TRBD1. There are 16 residues in the CDR3. The V and J ends lost 2 bases and 5 bases, in that order; junction bases with no gene match: 8. Germline V gene lookup returns CDR1 MNHNY and CDR2 SVGAGI (reference sequence). The CDR3 here is CASSYPWDRGSYGYTF. The CDR3, as DNA: TGTGCCAGCAGTTACCCGTGGGACAGGGGTTCGTATGGCTACACCTTC.

This clonotype was found a few times. The chain has TRBV4-3 and TRBJ2-1; no reliable D call. Judging by the DNA end, TRBJ2-7 fits better; the J call may be wrong. Germline assignment: CDR1 LGHNA and CDR2 YSLEER. The CDR3 spans 14 residues. The CDR3 region is CASSQGNKYNEQYF. CDR3 nucleotides: TGCGCCAGCAGCCAAGGTAATAAGTACAATGAGCAGTACTTC.

In its sample, this clonotype was seen a few times. The chain combines TRBV7-2 with TRBJ2-5; unclear D gene. The CDR3 contains 14 residues. V was clipped by 2 bases and J by 11 bases, with 18 bases between them. CDR1 and CDR2 (germline): SGHTA, FQGNSA. The CDR3 DNA reads TGTGCCAGCAGCTTAAAGGTCCTGGGGAATGAGCAGTACTTC. Translation: CASSLKVLGNEQYF. The entire variable domain, with the rest obtained from reference TRBV7-2 and TRBJ2-5, is as follows: GAGVSQSPSNKVTEKGKDVELRCDPISGHTALYWYRQSLGQGLEFLIYFQGNSAPDKSGLPSDRFSAERTGGSVSTLTIQRTQQEDSAVYLCASSLKVLGNEQYFGPGTRLLVL.

Remarks on this clonotype: This may stem from a read error, because a much larger clone lies one nucleotide away. The rearrangement links TRBV20-1 to TRBJ2-7; 9 positions match TRBD1. CDR1 is DFQATT, CDR2 SNEGSKA, per germline (reference sequence). This CDR3 region has 12 residues. The CDR3 loop is CSAEQGAEERYF. CDR3 nucleotides: TGCAGTGCTGAACAGGGGGCTGAAGAGCGGTACTTC.

This clonotype has ten or more counts. This rearrangement joins TRBV12-3 or TRBV12-4 to TRBJ2-7, with 8 bases lining up with TRBD1. The V and J ends lost 4 bases and 2 bases, in that order; junction bases with no gene match: 4. The CDR3 has 14 residues. CDR3 residues: CASSSGGLTYEQYF. CDR3 sequence (DNA): TGTGCCAGCAGTTCAGGGGGCCTGACCTACGAGCAGTACTTC.

This clonotype showed up just once. V usage is TRBV4-1 and J usage is TRBJ2-1; TRBD2 is a possible D gene (5 bases). The J call may not be correct, given that the DNA end is closer to TRBJ2-7. The CDR3 is 16 residues long. Germline lookup yields CDR1 MGHRA and CDR2 YSYEKL. Here the CDR3 DNA reads TGCGCCAGCAGCCAAGCGAGCGGAGCTTCCTACAATGAGCAGTACTTC. Amino acid sequence: CASSQASGASYNEQYF.

The chain links TRBV4-3 to TRBJ1-2; D is perhaps TRBD1 (6 bases). Trimming left V 0 bases short and J 4 bases short, with 15 bases between. CDR1 LGHNA and CDR2 YSLEER come from the germline V gene. The CDR3 has 16 residues. In DNA form, the CDR3 reads TGCGCCAGCAGCCAAGATGTGGGGACAACTGGCTATGGCTACACCTTC. This gives the protein CASSQDVGTTGYGYTF.

The CDR3 loop reads CASSQDTNYNSPLHF. CDR3 in DNA: TGCGCCAGCAGCCAAGACACGAATTATAATTCACCCCTCCACTTT. The chain has TRBV4-3 and TRBJ1-6; D remains ambiguous. The V end was cut by 0 bases, the J end by 4 bases, with 7 bases between. Germline V CDR1 and CDR2: LGHNA, YSLEER. CDR3 length: 15 amino acids.

In this sample, this clonotype turned up once. The chain joins TRBV6-1 to TRBJ2-4; TRBD1 matches at 7 bases. The end of the DNA aligns better with TRBJ2-7, so the J call may be wrong. Looked up from germline, CDR1 is MNHNS and CDR2 is SASEGT. This CDR3 has 14 residues. The CDR3 nucleotides are TGTGCCAGCAGTGAAGGGACAGGCCCCTACGAGCAGTACTTC. Protein: CASSEGTGPYEQYF.

A few counts support this clonotype. The rearrangement links TRBV6-5 to TRBJ2-4, with TRBD1 as a possible D gene (5 bases). The CDR3 is 16 residues long. The V end lost 4 bases, the J end lost 3 bases, and 16 bases lay between the germline ends. Per germline, CDR1 MNHEY and CDR2 SVGAGI. The CDR3 spells CASSSRDRAHKNIQYF. CDR3 nucleotides: TGTGCCAGCAGTTCCCGCGACAGAGCCCACAAAAACATTCAGTACTTC.

This clonotype was found a few times. The J gene is TRBJ2-1, the V gene TRBV7-9; either TRBD1 or TRBD2 may supply D (6 bases each). Germline V gene data show CDR1 as SEHNR and CDR2 as FQNEAQ (reference sequence). The CDR3 runs to 15 residues. V lost 3 bases, J lost 2 bases, and 11 bases lay in between. CDR3 protein: CASSLGGYPYNEQFF. The CDR3 DNA reads as TGTGCCAGCAGCTTGGGGGGCTACCCCTACAATGAGCAGTTCTTC.

The rearrangement links TRBV12-3 or TRBV12-4 to TRBJ1-1, with unresolved D. The length of the CDR3 is 14 residues. The V gene lost 3 bases and the J gene lost 5 bases, with 13 bases spanning the gap. CDR3 in DNA: TGTGCCAGCAGTTTCGGGCAGTCCACGACTGAAGCTTTCTTT. This codes for CASSFGQSTTEAFF.

This clonotype came up many times. The gene calls are TRBV20-1 and TRBJ1-2, with a tentative D call TRBD1 (6 bases). The V gene's germline CDR1 is DFQATT and CDR2 SNEGSKA (reference sequence). CDR3 length equals 11 residues. Trimming removed 6 bases at V and 4 bases at J, with 9 bases between. This CDR3 is CSAQTGYGYTF. CDR3 coding DNA: TGCAGTGCCCAGACAGGCTATGGCTACACCTTC.

Remarks on this clonotype: A much larger clone sits a single nucleotide away, making a read error possible. This chain links TRBV12-3 or TRBV12-4 with TRBJ2-1; 8 bases line up with TRBD2. The J call may be faulty, since TRBJ2-7 better matches the DNA end. This CDR3 is built from 15 residues. As DNA, the CDR3 is TGTGCCAGCAGCCTATCCGGGGGGGGCTACAATGAGCAGTACTTC. Amino acids: CASSLSGGGYNEQYF.